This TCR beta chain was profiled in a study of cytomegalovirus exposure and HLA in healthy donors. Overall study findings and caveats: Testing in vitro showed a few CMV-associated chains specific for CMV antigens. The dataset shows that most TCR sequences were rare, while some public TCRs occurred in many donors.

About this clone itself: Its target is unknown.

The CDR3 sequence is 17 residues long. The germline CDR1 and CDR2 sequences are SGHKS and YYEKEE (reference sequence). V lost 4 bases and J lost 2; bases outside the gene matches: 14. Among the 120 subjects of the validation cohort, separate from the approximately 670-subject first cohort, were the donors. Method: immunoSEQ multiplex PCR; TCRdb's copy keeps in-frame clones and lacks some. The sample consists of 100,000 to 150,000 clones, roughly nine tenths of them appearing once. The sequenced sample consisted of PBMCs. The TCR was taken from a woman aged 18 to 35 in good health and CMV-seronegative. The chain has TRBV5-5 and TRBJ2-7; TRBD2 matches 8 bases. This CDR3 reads CASSPGGGGPKAYEQYV. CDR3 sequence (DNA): TGTGCCAGCAGCCCGGGCGGCGGGGGGCCCAAAGCCTACGAGCAGTACGTC.